The present entry profiles one T cell receptor beta chain with its context. This table comes from immunoSEQ multiplex PCR, and its TCRdb copy is limited to in-frame clones, with some not included. This table has approximately 16,000 clones, around 93% appearing once. Time point described: recipient sample about 28 days before transplant, after cytoreduction. This record belongs to a study of T cell clonotyping in hematopoietic cell transplantation. Germline V lookup: CDR1 MNHEY, CDR2 SVGAGI. Trimming pared 2 bases from V and 0 bases from J, leaving 11 bases between. This CDR3 region has 16 residues. The sequence was obtained from a man aged 18 to 29 with biphenotypic leukemia. Some clones in this sample may be carry-over from other donors' samples. The input for sequencing was peripheral blood mononuclear cells, taken before stem cell transplant. The chain employs TRBV6-5 and TRBJ1-5, with D perhaps TRBD1 (5 bases). In DNA, the CDR3 is TGTGCCAGCAGTTACGGGGGGAGGTATAGCAATCAGCCCCAGCATTTT. Amino acid sequence: CASSYGGRYSNQPQHF.